This entry lists 14 T cell receptor beta chains sequenced from one sample in a study of shared clonotypes between healthy human individuals. The naive CD8 population came from CD45RO-negative cells selected for CCR7, without terminally differentiated effector memory CD45RA+ cells. Some clones are missing from TCRdb's copy, which holds only in-frame ones; the method was immunoSEQ multiplex PCR. Of roughly 2,000,000 clones detected, just under 95% appear once; the ten largest clones hold around 1.7%. The sequencing input was naive CD8+ T cells from PBMCs. These receptor sequences come from a man between 18 and 29 years old in good health. Some clones in this sample may be carry-over from other donors' samples.

About this clone: Other DNA sequences in the same sample also yield this CDR3. The chain joins TRBV25-1 to TRBJ2-5, with TRBD1 matching over 8 bases. V trimming: 2 bases; J trimming: 3 bases; junction bases outside the gene matches: 5. CDR3 length: 15 residues. The germline V gene has CDR1 MGHDK and CDR2 SYGVNS. The CDR3 is CASSEVGQGEETQYF. The CDR3 DNA is TGTGCCAGCAGTGAAGTAGGACAGGGCGAAGAGACCCAGTACTTC.

The chain is built from TRBV5-6 and TRBJ2-1, with TRBD2 matching over 13 bases. V was pared by 4 bases and J by 8 bases, with 12 bases of the junction left unmatched. CDR3 size: 17 residues. Germline V gene lookup returns CDR1 SGHDT and CDR2 YYEEEE. The CDR3 DNA reads as TGTGCCAGCAGCGCCGGACTAGCGGGAGTCCTTTCCCATGAGCAGTTCTTC. Protein: CASSAGLAGVLSHEQFF.

V usage is TRBV5-1 and J usage is TRBJ1-2; 7 nucleotides align to TRBD1. Germline values: CDR1 SGHRS, CDR2 YFSETQ. V gave up 0 bases and J gave up 2 bases; unmatched junction bases: 7. The CDR3 extends over 16 amino acids. The CDR3 DNA reads as TGCGCCAGCAGCTTGGTCCGGACAGGAGTCAACTATGGCTACACCTTC. Amino acids: CASSLVRTGVNYGYTF.

In DNA form, the CDR3 reads TGTGCCAGCAGTTTAGGAGACGAGGAAAAACTGTTTTTT. It codes for CASSLGDEEKLFF. This chain connects TRBV27 to TRBJ1-4; D remains ambiguous. This CDR3 region has 13 residues. The germline V gene has CDR1 MNHEY and CDR2 SMNVEV (reference sequence). The V and J ends lost 2 bases and 8 bases respectively, with 9 bases between them.

The chain recombines TRBV7-9 with TRBJ1-2, with 7 nucleotides matching TRBD1. Losses at the gene ends were 3 bases for V and 4 bases for J; bases not matched to a gene: 5. The CDR3 is 14 amino acids. Germline assignment: CDR1 SEHNR and CDR2 FQNEAQ (reference sequence). For the CDR3, the DNA is TGTGCCAGCAGCTTTTCCGGGACAGCCTATGGCTACACCTTC. This gives the protein CASSFSGTAYGYTF.

The gene calls are TRBV28 and TRBJ2-4, with a possible D match to TRBD1 (5 bases). The germline gives CDR1 MDHEN, CDR2 SYDVKM. This CDR3 is built from 19 residues. V lost 4 bases and J lost 0, with 22 bases in between. The CDR3 loop reads CASSYWVQGGSLAKNIQYF. CDR3 nucleotides: TGTGCCAGCAGTTACTGGGTTCAGGGTGGATCTCTAGCCAAAAACATTCAGTACTTC.

The chain links TRBV4-1 to TRBJ1-2; D is unclear. The germline V gene encodes CDR1 MGHRA and CDR2 YSYEKL. Trimming stripped 0 bases from V and 4 bases from J, with 9 bases between. The CDR3 consists of 14 residues. CDR3 in DNA: TGCGCCAGCAGCCAAGAGACGGCAGTCTATGGCTACACCTTC. Translated: CASSQETAVYGYTF.

This chain joins TRBV7-9 and TRBJ2-1, with D tentatively TRBD1 (6 bases). Germline V gives CDR1 SEHNR, CDR2 FQNEAQ (reference sequence). This CDR3 is built from 15 residues. The ends were cut back, 5 bases at V and 8 bases at J, with 19 bases in the middle. The CDR3 DNA reads TGTGCCAGCAGCGCCCCAGGGGCATCATACGATGAGCAGTTCTTC. Translation: CASSAPGASYDEQFF.

The chain combines TRBV28 with TRBJ2-3; no clear D. Germline V gives CDR1 MDHEN, CDR2 SYDVKM. V lost 2 bases and J 2 bases, leaving 14 bases between the germline ends. The CDR3 extends over 16 amino acids. The CDR3 reads CASSLRGSFSTDTQYF. The CDR3 DNA reads as TGTGCCAGCAGTTTACGTGGCAGTTTTTCCACAGATACGCAGTATTTT.

This clone showed up just once. The CDR3 nucleotides are TGTGCCAGCCGGATTGCGGATGGCTACACCTTC. Protein sequence: CASRIADGYTF. The chain is built from TRBV25-1 and TRBJ1-2; D not resolved. V lost 8 bases, J lost 6 bases, and 10 bases lay in between. CDR1 is MGHDK, CDR2 SYGVNS, per germline. The CDR3 totals 11 residues.

V gene TRBV9 combines with J gene TRBJ1-2, with D perhaps TRBD1 (5 bases). The CDR3 is 12 amino acids. V was trimmed by 4 bases and J by 8 bases, leaving 12 bases between them. Germline lookup yields CDR1 SGDLS and CDR2 YYNGEE. The CDR3 nucleotides read TGTGCCAGCAGCAGCACAGGAGGCGGCTACACCTTC. Its translation: CASSSTGGGYTF.

The V call is TRBV4-1, the J call TRBJ1-1; 7 nucleotides align to TRBD1. Unmatched junction bases numbered 9, after V lost 4 bases and J lost 4 bases. Germline assignment: CDR1 MGHRA and CDR2 YSYEKL. The CDR3 is 15 residues long. This CDR3 is CASSREAGGSTEAFF. The CDR3 nucleotides read TGCGCCAGCAGCCGAGAAGCAGGGGGGAGCACTGAAGCTTTCTTT.

Concerning this clone: One base away lies a much larger clone, so this may be a sequencing read error. The rearrangement uses TRBV10-3 and TRBJ2-7; tentative D call: TRBD1 (6 bases). Germline loops: CDR1 ENHRY, CDR2 SYGVKD. The CDR3 length is 12 residues. V lost 11 bases and J 4 bases, leaving 15 bases between the germline ends. The CDR3 DNA reads TGTGCCTGCCGGGACACAACTTACGAGCAGTACTTC. Amino acid sequence: CACRDTTYEQYF.

A note on this clone: Within the sample, other DNA sequences also encode this same CDR3. The CDR3 bases are TGTGCCAGCAGTTTAGGGCTAGCGGTTTACAATGAGCAGTTCTTC. Translation gives CASSLGLAVYNEQFF. The J gene is TRBJ2-1, the V gene TRBV27; 7 positions agree with TRBD2. This CDR3 spans 15 amino acids. V shed 2 bases and J 4 bases; nucleotides not matched to a gene: 5. Germline lookup yields CDR1 MNHEY and CDR2 SMNVEV (reference sequence).